This T cell receptor beta chain comes out of a study of Ad26.COV2.S vaccination and SARS-CoV-2 variants. Regarding the study as a whole: Total responses of T cells may have been underestimated by the analyses of TCR breadth and depth.

Specified treatment: around 19 received Ad26.COV2.S at low or high dose, single or two shots; 5 received placebo; per-sample allocation not given. Sampling was performed 63 days after the first vaccine or placebo injection. It was Wuhan-strain SARS-CoV-2 spike that the Ad26 vaccine vector expressed. Germline lookup yields CDR1 WNHNN and CDR2 SYGVQD (reference sequence). J lost 6 bases, V lost 0 bases, and 7 bases had no gene match. There are 16 residues in the CDR3. Concerning this clone: Its antigen is unknown.

Sequencing used immunoSEQ multiplex PCR; TCRdb keeps in-frame clones, though not all of them. The sample holds hundreds of thousands of clones, approximately 88% seen once. V usage is TRBV10-1 and J usage is TRBJ2-3, with 9 bases fitting TRBD2. The TCR sequence derives from a person aged 18-65 years who received the Ad26.COV2.S COVID-19 vaccine or a placebo. This specimen was peripheral blood, taken in a trial of Ad26.COV2.S vaccine versus placebo. For the CDR3, the DNA is TGCGCCAGCAGTGAGTCGACCGCTAGCGGGACTGATACGCAGTATTTT. Translation: CASSESTASGTDTQYF.